These T cell receptor beta chains were read from a single sample in a study of a mutant IDH1 vaccine in newly diagnosed glioma. Antigens for these TCRs are unknown. Using immunoSEQ multiplex PCR, the repertoire was profiled, and TCRdb retains in-frame clones only, with some absent. This repertoire shows fewer than 35,000 clones, 65% to 80% found once; its top ten account for over 6.5%. The sample in question was PBMCs, obtained from a glioma patient whose treatment included an IDH1 peptide vaccine. The receptors here all came from a man in his fifties or sixties with glioma. CDR3s include the opening cysteine and the closing phenylalanine or tryptophan. Fields, in order: clone size, J gene, D gene, V gene, CDR3 DNA, CDR3 protein. D genes are given only for firm matches. For some rows the clone size is stated as once, few or many, or as a class when expanded; others skip it.

once,TRBJ1-5,NA,TRBV7-2,TGTGCCAGCAGCTTAAATGCCGGATCCATTAATCAGCCCCAGCATTTT,CASSLNAGSINQPQHF
NA,TRBJ2-5,NA,TRBV7-6,TGTGCCAGCAGCCCAAGCGGGACACCCCAAGAGACCCAGTACTTC,CASSPSGTPQETQYF
NA,TRBJ2-7,TRBD1,TRBV2,TGTGCCAGCAGGGGGACAGGGGCATACGAGCAGTACTTC,CASRGTGAYEQYF
NA,TRBJ1-2,NA,TRBV6-1,TGTGCCAGCAGTGAAGTAGAAGGCCAGGTAAACTATGGCTACACCTTC,CASSEVEGQVNYGYTF
NA,TRBJ2-2,NA,TRBV7-2,TGTGCCAGCAGCTTAGCGTACGACACCGGGGAGCTGTTTTTT,CASSLAYDTGELFF
NA,TRBJ2-3,NA,TRBV19,TGTGCCAGTAGCCTCGGTGGGGATACGCAGTATTTT,CASSLGGDTQYF
NA,TRBJ1-5,NA,TRBV28,TGTGCCAGCAGTAGGACAAACCTCAATCAGCCCCAGCATTTT,CASSRTNLNQPQHF
NA,TRBJ2-1,TRBD2,TRBV19,TGTGCCAGTAGCCCTAGAAAGGGACTAGCGGGTTTCCTCTCCTACAATGAGCAGTTCTTC,CASSPRKGLAGFLSYNEQFF
once,TRBJ2-7,NA,TRBV6-6,TGTGCCAGCAGTCCCCCCGGTTCTCCATTCCTCGAGCAGTACTTC,CASSPPGSPFLEQYF
NA,TRBJ2-2,NA,TRBV27,TGTGCCAGCAGTGGTGGGTCGCCCGGGGAGCTGTTTTTT,CASSGGSPGELFF
NA,TRBJ1-5,TRBD1,TRBV30,TGTGCCTGGACTCCGGGACAGGGAAGCCAGCCCCAGCATTTT,CAWTPGQGSQPQHF
NA,TRBJ1-1,TRBD1,TRBV29-1,TGCAGCGTTGGAGACCCGCGAGGGGGCCAAGCTGAAGCTTTCTTT,CSVGDPRGGQAEAFF
NA,TRBJ1-1,NA,TRBV6-1,TGTGCCAGCAGTGAATCGGGCTGGGGAAACACTGAAGCTTTCTTT,CASSESGWGNTEAFF
NA,TRBJ1-5,NA,TRBV2,TGTGCCAGCAGTGATTCTTACCAGCCCCAGCATTTT,CASSDSYQPQHF
NA,TRBJ2-1,NA,TRBV14,TGTGCCAGCAGCCAAGTTCGGGGCGCTTCTGGGGAGTTCTTC,CASSQVRGASGEFF
once,TRBJ1-5,NA,TRBV19,TGTGCCAGTAGAAGAGGGAGAGATAATCAGCCCCAGCATTTT,CASRRGRDNQPQHF
NA,TRBJ1-1,NA,TRBV5-1,TGCGCCAGCAGCGATACGATGAACACTGAAGCTTTCTTT,CASSDTMNTEAFF
NA,TRBJ1-6,NA,TRBV10-3,TGTGCCATCAGTGAGTCGCCAGGGGATAATTCACCCCTCCACTTT,CAISESPGDNSPLHF
NA,TRBJ1-3,NA,TRBV13,TGTGCCAGCAGCCGCCCAGGGGTGAACACCATATATTTT,CASSRPGVNTIYF
NA,TRBJ2-1,NA,TRBV29-1,TGCAGCGTTGCCGGGACTCCGTACAATGAGCAGTTCTTC,CSVAGTPYNEQFF